A selection of T cell receptor beta chains follows, all from one sample in a study of blood T cells in healthy people across ages. One entry per CDR3 protein results from TCRdb running MiXCR on the 5' RACE reads. The repertoire holds hundreds of thousands of distinct CDR3 sequences, with 29% as singletons. Material: blood. Every receptor here comes from an elderly woman in good health. Each CDR3 is given without its conserved first and last residue. A D gene is named only where the DNA matches it firmly.

J: TRBJ2-7; V: TRBV7-2; D: -; CDR3: ASSFGNRVHEQY
J: TRBJ1-1; V: TRBV7-8; D: TRBD1; CDR3: ASRQTGEGTEAF
J: TRBJ2-7; V: TRBV24-1; D: -; CDR3: ATRDLKDEQY
J: TRBJ2-3; V: TRBV7-2; D: TRBD2; CDR3: ASSSGGLAGGPRADTQY
J: TRBJ1-1; V: TRBV20-1; D: -; CDR3: SASSGHMNTEAF
J: TRBJ1-5; V: TRBV6-2/TRBV6-3; D: -; CDR3: ASSDNQQGRGNQPQH
J: TRBJ2-3; V: TRBV25-1; D: TRBD2; CDR3: ASSDRGGITDTQY
J: TRBJ2-4; V: TRBV18; D: -; CDR3: ASSGVGTKNIQY
J: TRBJ1-6; V: TRBV20-1; D: TRBD1; CDR3: SARDPGQGNNSPLH
J: TRBJ1-2; V: TRBV20-1; D: -; CDR3: SARAMAGEDYGYT
J: TRBJ1-1; V: TRBV4-3; D: -; CDR3: ASSQDQMNTEAF
J: TRBJ1-1; V: TRBV6-1; D: TRBD1; CDR3: ASSQDRANTEAF
J: TRBJ1-2; V: TRBV7-9; D: -; CDR3: ASTKSGGALGGYT
J: TRBJ2-5; V: TRBV3-1; D: -; CDR3: ASSRQVQETQY
J: TRBJ2-1; V: TRBV20-1; D: TRBD2; CDR3: SARPSGGRETQF
J: TRBJ1-1; V: TRBV3-1; D: TRBD1; CDR3: ASSPGGAKGTEAF
J: TRBJ1-4; V: TRBV20-1; D: -; CDR3: SALPGLMNEKLF
J: TRBJ2-4; V: TRBV27; D: TRBD1; CDR3: ASSTNRGVETKNIQY
J: TRBJ2-2; V: TRBV12-3/TRBV12-4; D: -; CDR3: ASSFGQSGELF
J: TRBJ2-5; V: TRBV7-2; D: -; CDR3: ASSWTSAPYQETQY
J: TRBJ1-1; V: TRBV7-2; D: -; CDR3: ASSLGSFTEAF
J: TRBJ1-1; V: TRBV7-9; D: -; CDR3: ASSLAGGTTEAF
J: TRBJ2-1; V: TRBV5-1; D: TRBD2; CDR3: ASSLGLAGGLGNEQF
J: TRBJ1-6; V: TRBV5-1; D: -; CDR3: ASNLGSYNSPLH
J: TRBJ1-4; V: TRBV3-1; D: -; CDR3: ASSQAKMLF
J: TRBJ2-7; V: TRBV20-1; D: -; CDR3: SANSNSYEQY
J: TRBJ1-6; V: TRBV11-2; D: -; CDR3: ASSLAPDREPLH
J: TRBJ2-5; V: TRBV20-1; D: TRBD2; CDR3: SASRGGRGQETQY
J: TRBJ2-5; V: TRBV12-3/TRBV12-4; D: TRBD2; CDR3: ASSTLAGGPKTQY
J: TRBJ2-1; V: TRBV7-9; D: TRBD1; CDR3: ASSSTRDRERGNEQF
J: TRBJ1-2; V: TRBV7-2; D: -; CDR3: ASSLVSSSYT
J: TRBJ2-2; V: TRBV20-1; D: -; CDR3: SARVMGARLTGELF